This entry is about one TCR beta chain. What it binds is unknown. The sample belongs to a study of T cell responses to AZD1222 COVID-19 vaccine. The method was immunoSEQ multiplex PCR; TCRdb's version includes in-frame clones alone and lacks a portion of them. Here the sample spans 82,000 or so clones, 90% to 95% being singletons. Study-level findings and limits: Nearly half of the spike-specific TCRs reportedly recognize variant regions that carry no mutations.

The starting material was peripheral blood, obtained on day 0 of AZD1222 vaccination. The source is an adult in good health.

In DNA, the CDR3 is TGTGCCAGCAGTGGGCAGAATATGGTCGAGCAGTACTTC. This gives the protein CASSGQNMVEQYF. The V gene is TRBV28, the J gene TRBJ2-7, with D hard to call. CDR3 length: 13 residues. V dropped 5 bases and J dropped 6 bases, with 14 bases sitting between them. From germline, CDR1 is MDHEN and CDR2 SYDVKM.